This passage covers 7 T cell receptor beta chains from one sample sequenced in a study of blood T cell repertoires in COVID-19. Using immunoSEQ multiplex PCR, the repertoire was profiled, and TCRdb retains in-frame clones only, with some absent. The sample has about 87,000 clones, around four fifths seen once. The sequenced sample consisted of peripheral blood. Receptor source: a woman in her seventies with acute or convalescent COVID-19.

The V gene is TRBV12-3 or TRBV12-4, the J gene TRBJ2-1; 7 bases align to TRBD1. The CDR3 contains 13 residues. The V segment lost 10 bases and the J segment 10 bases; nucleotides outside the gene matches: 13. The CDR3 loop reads CATRQGDALEQFF. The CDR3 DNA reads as TGTGCCACCCGGCAGGGGGATGCATTGGAGCAGTTCTTC.

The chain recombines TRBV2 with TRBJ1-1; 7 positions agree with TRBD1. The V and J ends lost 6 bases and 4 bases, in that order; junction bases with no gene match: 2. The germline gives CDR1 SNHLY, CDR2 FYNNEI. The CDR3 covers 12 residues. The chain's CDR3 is CASRTGLTEAFF. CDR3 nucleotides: TGTGCCAGCAGGACAGGGCTCACTGAAGCTTTCTTT.

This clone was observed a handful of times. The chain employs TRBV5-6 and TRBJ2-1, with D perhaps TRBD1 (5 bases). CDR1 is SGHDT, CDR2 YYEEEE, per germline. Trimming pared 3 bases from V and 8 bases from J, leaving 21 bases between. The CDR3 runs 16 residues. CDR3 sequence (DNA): TGTGCCAGCAGCTCTCCGCTAGGGGCTAATCGGGATGAGCAGTTCTTC. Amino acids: CASSSPLGANRDEQFF. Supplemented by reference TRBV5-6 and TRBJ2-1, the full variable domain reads DAGVTQSPTHLIKTRGQQVTLRCSPKSGHDTVSWYQQALGQGPQFIFQYYEEEERQRGNFPDRFSGHQFPNYSSELNVNALLLGDSALYLCASSSPLGANRDEQFFGPGTRLTVL.

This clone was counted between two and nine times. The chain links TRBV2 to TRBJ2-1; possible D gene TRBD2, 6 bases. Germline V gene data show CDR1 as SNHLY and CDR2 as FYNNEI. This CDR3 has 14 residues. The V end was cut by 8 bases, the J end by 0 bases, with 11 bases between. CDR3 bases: TGTGCCAGCGGTAGCGGCAACTCCTACAATGAGCAGTTCTTC. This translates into CASGSGNSYNEQFF.

The DNA of the CDR3 is TGTGCCAGCAGCTTGACAGGGGGCACTGAAGCTTTCTTT. Translation: CASSLTGGTEAFF. J is TRBJ1-1 and V is TRBV11-2, with 9 bases fitting TRBD1. J was trimmed by 4 bases and V by 3 bases; bases with no gene match: 0. The germline CDR1 and CDR2 sequences are SGHAT and FQNNGV. This CDR3 spans 13 amino acids.

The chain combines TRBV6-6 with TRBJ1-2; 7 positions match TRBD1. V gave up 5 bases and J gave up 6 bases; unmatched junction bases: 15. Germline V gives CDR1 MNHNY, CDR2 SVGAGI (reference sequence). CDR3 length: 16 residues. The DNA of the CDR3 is TGTGCCAGCAGTCCCGCTACGTCTGCCAGGGGGAATGGCTACACCTTC. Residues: CASSPATSARGNGYTF.

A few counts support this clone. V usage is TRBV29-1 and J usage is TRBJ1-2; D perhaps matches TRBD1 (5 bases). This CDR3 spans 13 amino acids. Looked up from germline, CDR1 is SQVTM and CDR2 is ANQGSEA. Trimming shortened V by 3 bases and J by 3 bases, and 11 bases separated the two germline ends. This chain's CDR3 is CSVERDRYYGYTF. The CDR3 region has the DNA TGCAGCGTTGAGCGGGACCGCTACTATGGCTACACCTTC.